This T cell receptor beta chain was found in a study of radiotherapy plus CTLA-4 blockade in lung cancer. Study background: Objective responses were documented in over 15% of patients, with disease control in around 30%. Whole-study findings and limits: Radiotherapy was combined with ipilimumab, and tumor-derived TCR clones then expanded in blood. In blood, early T cell clone dynamics reportedly predicted response best, together with interferon-beta.

In chemo-refractory metastatic non-small-cell lung cancer, patients got ipilimumab CTLA-4 blockade together with focal radiation. Details on this clone: Its antigen is currently unknown.

Produced via immunoSEQ multiplex PCR; TCRdb's table is partial and in-frame only. The sample lists some 73,000 clones, nearly 75% occurring once. The specimen was peripheral blood, collected from a patient treated with radiotherapy plus ipilimumab. The sequence derives from a human donor with non-small cell lung cancer whose response to radiotherapy plus ipilimumab could not be evaluated.

The CDR3 coding sequence is TGTGCCAGCAGTTTATTTTACCTAGCGGGAGATGTATACGAGCAGTACTTC. Translation: CASSLFYLAGDVYEQYF. The chain has TRBV28 and TRBJ2-7, with TRBD2 matching over 10 bases. Germline CDR1 reads MDHEN; CDR2 reads SYDVKM. The CDR3 totals 17 residues. V lost 1 base and J lost 4; bases outside the gene matches: 10.